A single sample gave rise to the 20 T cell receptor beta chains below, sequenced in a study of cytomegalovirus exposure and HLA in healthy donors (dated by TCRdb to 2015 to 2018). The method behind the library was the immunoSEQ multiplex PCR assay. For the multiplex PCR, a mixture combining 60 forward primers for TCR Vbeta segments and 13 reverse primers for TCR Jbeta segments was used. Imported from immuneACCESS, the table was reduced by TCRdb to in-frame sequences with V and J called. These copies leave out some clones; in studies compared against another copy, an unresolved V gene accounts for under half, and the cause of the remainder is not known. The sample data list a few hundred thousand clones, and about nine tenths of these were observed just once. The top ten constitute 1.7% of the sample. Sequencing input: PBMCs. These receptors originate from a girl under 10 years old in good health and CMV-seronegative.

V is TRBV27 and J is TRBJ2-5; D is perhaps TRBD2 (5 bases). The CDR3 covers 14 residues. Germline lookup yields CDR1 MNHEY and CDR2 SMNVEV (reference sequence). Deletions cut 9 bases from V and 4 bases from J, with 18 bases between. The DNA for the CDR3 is TGTGCCAGGGCCTGCGGAAATGAGGGAGAGACCCAGTACTTC. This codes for CARACGNEGETQYF.

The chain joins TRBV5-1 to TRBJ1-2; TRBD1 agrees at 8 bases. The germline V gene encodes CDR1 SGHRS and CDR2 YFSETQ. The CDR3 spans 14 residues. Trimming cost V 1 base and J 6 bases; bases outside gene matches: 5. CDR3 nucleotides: TGCGCCAGCAGCTTGATGCAGGGGGCTAATGGCTACACCTTC. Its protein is CASSLMQGANGYTF.

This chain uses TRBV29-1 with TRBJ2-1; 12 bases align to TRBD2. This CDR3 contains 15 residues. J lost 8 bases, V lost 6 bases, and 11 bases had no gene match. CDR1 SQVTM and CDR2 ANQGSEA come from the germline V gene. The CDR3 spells CSVGLAGTHGHEQFF. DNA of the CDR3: TGCAGCGTCGGACTAGCGGGGACCCACGGGCATGAGCAGTTCTTC.

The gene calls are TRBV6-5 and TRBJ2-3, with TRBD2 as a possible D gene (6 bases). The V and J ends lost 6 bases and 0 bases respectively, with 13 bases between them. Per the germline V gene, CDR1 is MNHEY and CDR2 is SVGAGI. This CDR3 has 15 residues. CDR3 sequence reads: CASRHSGSSTDTQYF. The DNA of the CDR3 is TGTGCCAGCAGACACAGCGGGTCTAGCACAGATACGCAGTATTTT.

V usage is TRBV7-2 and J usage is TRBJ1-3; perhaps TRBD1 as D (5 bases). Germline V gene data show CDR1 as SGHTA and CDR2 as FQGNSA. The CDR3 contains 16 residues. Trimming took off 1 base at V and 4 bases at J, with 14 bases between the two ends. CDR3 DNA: TGTGCCAGCAGCTTAGTAGGGGTAGTGTCGGGAAACACCATATATTTT. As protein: CASSLVGVVSGNTIYF.

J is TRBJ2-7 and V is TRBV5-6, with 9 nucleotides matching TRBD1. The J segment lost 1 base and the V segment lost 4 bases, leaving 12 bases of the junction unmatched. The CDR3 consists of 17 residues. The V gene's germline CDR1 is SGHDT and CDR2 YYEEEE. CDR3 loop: CASSQQGADGVSYEQYF. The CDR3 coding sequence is TGTGCCAGCAGCCAACAGGGGGCGGACGGCGTTTCCTACGAGCAGTACTTC.

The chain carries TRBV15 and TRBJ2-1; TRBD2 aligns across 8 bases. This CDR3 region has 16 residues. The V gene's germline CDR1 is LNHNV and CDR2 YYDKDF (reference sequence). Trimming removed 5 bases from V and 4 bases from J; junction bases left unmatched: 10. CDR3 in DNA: TGTGCCACCAGCGGATTAGCGGGATCTTCGTACAATGAGCAGTTCTTC. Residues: CATSGLAGSSYNEQFF.

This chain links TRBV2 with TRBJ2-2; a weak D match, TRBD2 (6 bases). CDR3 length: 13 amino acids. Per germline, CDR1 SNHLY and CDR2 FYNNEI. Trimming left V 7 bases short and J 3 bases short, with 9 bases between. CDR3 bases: TGTGCCAGCATGGCGGGATACACCGGGGAGCTGTTTTTT. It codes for CASMAGYTGELFF.

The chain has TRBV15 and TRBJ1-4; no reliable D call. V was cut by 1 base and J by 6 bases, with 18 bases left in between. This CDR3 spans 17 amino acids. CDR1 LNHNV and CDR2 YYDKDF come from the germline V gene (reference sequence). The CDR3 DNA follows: TGTGCCACCAGCAGAGGGGTCACAGTGACCCTCCATGAAAAACTGTTTTTT. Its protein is CATSRGVTVTLHEKLFF. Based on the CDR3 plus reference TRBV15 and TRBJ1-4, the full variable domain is DAMVIQNPRYQVTQFGKPVTLSCSQTLNHNVMYWYQQKSSQAPKLLFHYYDKDFNNEADTPDNFQSRRPNTSFCFLDIRSPGLGDTAMYLCATSRGVTVTLHEKLFFGSGTQLSVL.

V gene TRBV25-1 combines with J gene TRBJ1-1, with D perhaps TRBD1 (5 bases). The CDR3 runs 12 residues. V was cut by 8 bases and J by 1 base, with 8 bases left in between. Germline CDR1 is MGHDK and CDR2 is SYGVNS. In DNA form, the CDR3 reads TGTGCCAGCTCTGGGGCGAACACTGAAGCTTTCTTT. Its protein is CASSGANTEAFF.

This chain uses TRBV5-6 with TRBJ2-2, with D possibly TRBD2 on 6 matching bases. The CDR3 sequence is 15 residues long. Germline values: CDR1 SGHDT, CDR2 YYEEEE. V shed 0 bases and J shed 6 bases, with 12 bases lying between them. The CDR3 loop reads CASSLAGVLAGELFF. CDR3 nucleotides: TGTGCCAGCAGCTTGGCGGGGGTACTCGCCGGGGAGCTGTTTTTT.

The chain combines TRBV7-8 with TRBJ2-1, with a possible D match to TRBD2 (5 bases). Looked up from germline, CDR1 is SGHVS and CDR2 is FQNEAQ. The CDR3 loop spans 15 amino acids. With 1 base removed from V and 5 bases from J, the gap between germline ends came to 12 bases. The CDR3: CASSLGAGGNNEQFF. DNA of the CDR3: TGTGCCAGCAGCTTAGGGGCCGGAGGCAACAATGAGCAGTTCTTC.

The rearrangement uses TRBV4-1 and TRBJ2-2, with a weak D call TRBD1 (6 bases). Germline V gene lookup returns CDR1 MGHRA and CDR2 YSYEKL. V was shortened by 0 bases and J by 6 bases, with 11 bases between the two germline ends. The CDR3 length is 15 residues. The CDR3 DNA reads TGCGCCAGCAGCCAAGATCGTTGGGGGCCCGGGGAGCTGTTTTTT. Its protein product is CASSQDRWGPGELFF.

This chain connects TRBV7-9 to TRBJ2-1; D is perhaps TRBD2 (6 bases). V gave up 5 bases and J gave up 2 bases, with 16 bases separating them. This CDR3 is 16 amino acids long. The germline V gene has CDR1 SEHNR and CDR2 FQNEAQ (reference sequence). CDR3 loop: CASSLNIAAPYNEQFF. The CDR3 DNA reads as TGTGCCAGCAGCCTCAACATAGCGGCGCCCTACAATGAGCAGTTCTTC.

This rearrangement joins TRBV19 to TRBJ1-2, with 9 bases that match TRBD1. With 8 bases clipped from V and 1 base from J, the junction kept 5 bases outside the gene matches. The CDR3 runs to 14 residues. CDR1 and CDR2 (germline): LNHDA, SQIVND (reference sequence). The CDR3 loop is CASSRTGDNYGYTF. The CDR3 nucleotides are TGTGCCAGTTCCAGGACAGGGGATAACTATGGCTACACCTTC.

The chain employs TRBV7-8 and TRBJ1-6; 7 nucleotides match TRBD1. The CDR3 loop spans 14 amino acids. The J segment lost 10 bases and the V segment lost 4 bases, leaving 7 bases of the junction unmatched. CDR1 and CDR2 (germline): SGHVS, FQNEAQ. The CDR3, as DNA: TGTGCCAGCAGCTCCTACGACAGGGACTCACCCCTCCACTTT. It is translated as CASSSYDRDSPLHF.

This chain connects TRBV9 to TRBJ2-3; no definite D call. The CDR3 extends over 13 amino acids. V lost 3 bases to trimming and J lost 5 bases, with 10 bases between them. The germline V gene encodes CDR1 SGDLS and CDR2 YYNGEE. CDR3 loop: CASSGQAKDTQYF. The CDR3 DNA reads TGTGCCAGCAGCGGCCAGGCCAAAGATACGCAGTATTTT.

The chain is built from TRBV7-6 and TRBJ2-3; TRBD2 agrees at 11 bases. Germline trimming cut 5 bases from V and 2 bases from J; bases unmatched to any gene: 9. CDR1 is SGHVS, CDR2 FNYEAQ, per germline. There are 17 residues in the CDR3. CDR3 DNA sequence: TGTGCCAGCAGCAAGGGACTAGCGGCCAGTTCCACAGATACGCAGTATTTT. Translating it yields CASSKGLAASSTDTQYF.

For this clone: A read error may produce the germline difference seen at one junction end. This CDR3 reads CASSPLASDTQYF. The CDR3 nucleotides read TGTGCTAGCAGTCCACTAGCATCGGATACGCAGTATTTT. J is TRBJ2-3 and V is TRBV7-7; D possibly corresponds to TRBD2 (6 bases). CDR3 length: 13 amino acids. Germline CDR1 is SSHAT and CDR2 is FNYEAQ (reference sequence). Full variable domain (missing parts from reference TRBV7-7 and TRBJ2-3): GAGVSQSPRYKVTKRGQDVTLRCDPISSHATLYWYQQALGQGPEFLTYFNYEAQPDKSGLPSDRFSAERPEGSISTLTIQRTEQRDSAMYRCASSPLASDTQYFGPGTRLTVL.

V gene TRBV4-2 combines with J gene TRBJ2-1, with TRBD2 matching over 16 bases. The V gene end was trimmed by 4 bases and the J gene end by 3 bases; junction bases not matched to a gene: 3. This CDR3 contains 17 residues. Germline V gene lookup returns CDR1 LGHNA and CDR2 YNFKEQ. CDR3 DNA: TGTGCCAGCAGCCTCGGGACTAGCGGGGGGGACTACAATGAGCAGTTCTTC. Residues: CASSLGTSGGDYNEQFF.